This is a list of T cell receptor beta chains from one sample in a study of blood T cells in healthy people across ages. TCRdb fed the 5' RACE reads into MiXCR, producing one record per CDR3 protein. The sample shows some 780,000 distinct CDR3 sequences, about 56% of them seen only once. The sequenced sample consisted of blood. These TCRs come from a man in his forties or fifties in good health. CDR3s include the opening cysteine and the closing phenylalanine or tryptophan. The D gene is left open where the match is weak. Clone sizes are given selectively: once, few, many, or a class where the clone is expanded.

DNA: TGTGCCACCAGCGACTCGGGACAGGAATACTATGGCCACACCTTC
CDR3: CATSDSGQEYYGHTF
V: TRBV24-1
D: TRBD1
length: 15
size: NA
J: TRBJ1-2

DNA: TGTGCCAGCAGCAAAGGCGGTGAAGGGGCGGCAGAGACCCAGTACTTC
CDR3: CASSKGGEGAAETQYF
V: TRBV13
D: NA
length: 16
size: few
J: TRBJ2-5

DNA: TGTGCCAGCAGCTCAACTAGGCCCACCACAGATACGCAGTATTTT
CDR3: CASSSTRPTTDTQYF
V: TRBV7-9
D: NA
length: 15
size: NA
J: TRBJ2-3

DNA: TGTGCCAGCAGACCCGGGGGAGAAGAGACCCAGTACTTC
CDR3: CASRPGGEETQYF
V: TRBV2
D: NA
length: 13
size: NA
J: TRBJ2-5

DNA: TGTGCCAGCAGACCCCCAGCGGGGTACGAGCAGTACTTC
CDR3: CASRPPAGYEQYF
V: TRBV6-2/TRBV6-3
D: TRBD2
length: 13
size: once
J: TRBJ2-7

DNA: TGTGCCAGCAGCGGACAGGGGGCCCAAGAGACCCAGTACTTC
CDR3: CASSGQGAQETQYF
V: TRBV7-2
D: TRBD1
length: 14
size: few
J: TRBJ2-5

DNA: TGCGCCAGCAGCCAAGAGAGAACAGGGGTGCATTCACCCCTCCACTTT
CDR3: CASSQERTGVHSPLHF
V: TRBV4-1
D: TRBD1
length: 16
size: NA
J: TRBJ1-6

DNA: TGTGCCAGCAGCTTAGAGGGTAGCGGGAGGGCCTACCAGCAGTTCTTC
CDR3: CASSLEGSGRAYQQFF
V: TRBV7-2
D: TRBD2
length: 16
size: NA
J: TRBJ2-1

DNA: TGTGCCAGCAGCCCCTCTGGCAGGGGAGACTATGGCTACACCTTC
CDR3: CASSPSGRGDYGYTF
V: TRBV7-3
D: NA
length: 15
size: NA
J: TRBJ1-2

DNA: TGCAGTGCCACGGGGGGCTTCTCCTACGAGCAGTACTTC
CDR3: CSATGGFSYEQYF
V: TRBV20-1
D: NA
length: 13
size: NA
J: TRBJ2-7

DNA: TGTGCCAGCAGCTTAGTGGAGGCTTTCGACCGGTATGAGTCCTACAATGAGCAGTTCTTC
CDR3: CASSLVEAFDRYESYNEQFF
V: TRBV7-8
D: NA
length: 20
size: NA
J: TRBJ2-1

DNA: TGCAGCGCCACGCTTTTAGTTGCAGATACGCAGTATTTT
CDR3: CSATLLVADTQYF
V: TRBV29-1
D: NA
length: 13
size: NA
J: TRBJ2-3